Only one count was recorded for the clone carrying this T cell receptor beta chain. Its antigen remains unidentified. This sample was taken from a study of cytomegalovirus exposure and HLA in healthy donors. Vbeta (60) and Jbeta (13) primers were used in the PCR. Clones were sequenced by immunoSEQ multiplex PCR, and TCRdb holds only the in-frame ones, with some missing. Found here are tens of thousands of clones, roughly 80% of them singletons; the top ten hold about 6.2%. Whole-study findings and limits: Most likely, a cluster of highly shared sequence variants arose as a sequencing artifact.

Germline CDR1 reads KGHSH; CDR2 reads LQKENI. Trimming removed 3 bases at V and 0 bases at J, with 10 bases between. The CDR3 is made up of 15 amino acids. Sequencing was carried out using PBMCs. The sequence came from a woman aged 50 to 65 in good health and CMV-seropositive. The chain employs TRBV18 and TRBJ2-3, with D tentatively TRBD1 (5 bases). CDR3 residues: CASSPTVGSTDTQYF. DNA of the CDR3: TGTGCCAGCTCACCGACAGTGGGAAGCACAGATACGCAGTATTTT.